A selection of T cell receptor beta chains follows, all from one sample in a study of blood T cell repertoires in COVID-19. Measured with immunoSEQ multiplex PCR; TCRdb has only the in-frame clones, and not every one. The repertoire holds about 240,000 clones, with about nine tenths as singletons. Sample: peripheral blood. These TCRs come from a man aged 55 to 70 who had recovered from COVID-19. The CDR3 runs from the conserved cysteine through the conserved F or W. A D gene is named only where the DNA matches it firmly. Clone sizes are given selectively: once, few, many, or a class where the clone is expanded.

>TRBJ1-2|-|TRBV5-1|-
CASSPSTGGGYGYTF
TGCGCCAGCAGCCCGTCGACAGGTGGGGGCTATGGCTACACCTTC
>TRBJ2-2|TRBD1|TRBV7-2|-
CASSLGTGMSGELFF
TGTGCCAGCAGCTTAGGGACAGGGATGTCCGGGGAGCTGTTTTTT
>TRBJ1-6|-|TRBV18|-
CASSPSGGSSYNSPLHF
TGTGCCAGCTCACCGAGCGGAGGGAGCTCCTATAATTCACCCCTCCACTTT
>TRBJ2-7|-|TRBV7-8|-
CASSLGASYEQYF
TGTGCCAGCAGCTTGGGGGCCTCCTACGAGCAGTACTTC
>TRBJ2-7|-|TRBV5-4|-
CASSFLQGLQNEQYF
TGTGCCAGCAGCTTTCTCCAGGGTTTGCAAAACGAGCAGTACTTC
>TRBJ2-3|TRBD2|TRBV2|-
CASSDGTSPDTQYF
TGTGCCAGCAGTGATGGGACTAGCCCAGATACGCAGTATTTT
>TRBJ1-6|-|TRBV3-1/TRBV3-2|-
CASSQLWRVNSPLHF
TGTGCCAGCAGCCAACTTTGGAGGGTGAATTCACCCCTCCACTTT
>TRBJ1-3|-|TRBV3-1/TRBV3-2|few
CASSQQGSGNTIYF
TGTGCCAGCAGCCAACAGGGATCTGGAAACACCATATATTTT
>TRBJ1-2|TRBD1|TRBV10-3|-
CAISDRGEFYGYTF
TGTGCCATCAGTGACAGGGGGGAGTTCTATGGCTACACCTTC
>TRBJ2-1|TRBD2|TRBV3-1/TRBV3-2|-
CASSQELAGGSNEQFF
TGTGCCAGCAGCCAAGAATTGGCCGGGGGGTCCAATGAGCAGTTCTTC
>TRBJ2-7|TRBD2|TRBV2|-
CANQRGGDEQYF
TGTGCCAACCAACGGGGGGGCGACGAGCAGTACTTC
>TRBJ1-4|-|TRBV30|-
CAWNRAGPGKLFF
TGTGCCTGGAATCGGGCAGGGCCCGGGAAACTGTTTTTT
>TRBJ1-5|-|TRBV27|-
CASSFGGSQPQHF
TGTGCCAGCAGTTTCGGGGGGAGTCAGCCCCAGCATTTT
>TRBJ2-5|TRBD2|TRBV6-2/TRBV6-3|-
CASSYLTGGPKETQYF
TGTGCCAGCAGTTATCTTACGGGGGGGCCGAAAGAGACCCAGTACTTC
>TRBJ1-4|TRBD1|TRBV5-1|-
CASSSKGQFFDEKLFF
TGCGCCAGCAGCTCCAAGGGACAGTTCTTCGATGAAAAACTGTTTTTT
>TRBJ1-1|TRBD1|TRBV18|once
CASSPMDRGHKAFF
TGTGCCAGCTCACCAATGGACAGGGGGCATAAAGCTTTCTTT
>TRBJ1-5|TRBD1|TRBV6-5|-
CASRYQGAGNQPQHF
TGTGCCAGCAGGTACCAGGGGGCTGGCAATCAGCCCCAGCATTTT
>TRBJ2-1|TRBD2|TRBV5-1|-
CASSFLRGVFNEQFF
TGCGCCAGCAGCTTTTTACGGGGGGTTTTCAATGAGCAGTTCTTC
>TRBJ2-3|-|TRBV6-1|-
CASSDQTGADTQYF
TGTGCCAGCAGTGACCAAACAGGAGCAGATACGCAGTATTTT
>TRBJ2-3|TRBD1|TRBV30|-
CAWSRDRASDTQYF
TGTGCCTGGAGCCGGGACAGGGCATCAGATACGCAGTATTTT
>TRBJ2-7|-|TRBV5-1|once
CASSILKSSYEQYF
TGCGCCAGCAGCATACTGAAGAGCTCCTACGAGCAGTACTTC
>TRBJ2-1|-|TRBV7-6|-
CASSLWQIRGNEQFF
TGTGCCAGCAGCTTATGGCAAATAAGGGGGAATGAGCAGTTCTTC
>TRBJ2-2|TRBD2|TRBV27|-
CASSYSGGAKSGELFF
TGTGCCAGCAGTTATAGCGGGGGGGCTAAGAGCGGGGAGCTGTTTTTT
>TRBJ2-6|-|TRBV3-1/TRBV3-2|-
CASSQLLGANVLTF
TGTGCCAGCAGCCAGTTACTTGGGGCCAACGTCCTGACTTTC
>TRBJ2-2|TRBD2|TRBV6-2/TRBV6-3|once
CASSYHSGGPNTGELFF
TGTGCCAGCAGTTACCATAGCGGGGGGCCGAACACCGGGGAGCTGTTTTTT
>TRBJ2-1|-|TRBV20-1|-
CSASKDSSSYNEQFF
TGCAGTGCTAGTAAAGACAGCAGCTCCTACAATGAGCAGTTCTTC
>TRBJ2-1|TRBD1|TRBV5-8|-
CASSRRDRAGNEQFF
TGTGCCAGCAGCCGCCGGGACAGGGCCGGAAATGAGCAGTTCTTC
>TRBJ1-6|TRBD1|TRBV6-5|-
CASRGDRGYSSPLHF
TGTGCCAGCAGGGGGGACAGGGGATATAGTTCACCCCTCCACTTT
>TRBJ1-1|TRBD1|TRBV2|-
CASSDRDRGLPEAFF
TGTGCCAGCAGTGACAGGGACAGGGGGTTGCCTGAAGCTTTCTTT
>TRBJ1-5|-|TRBV2|few
CASSQNQGFSSNQPQHF
TGTGCCAGCAGTCAAAACCAGGGGTTCAGTAGCAATCAGCCCCAGCATTTT
>TRBJ1-1|-|TRBV5-1|-
CASSTGHDTEAFF
TGCGCCAGCAGCACGGGACACGACACTGAAGCTTTCTTT
>TRBJ1-5|-|TRBV15|-
CATRTSKGWDQPQHF
TGTGCCACCAGAACTAGCAAGGGGTGGGATCAGCCCCAGCATTTT
>TRBJ2-1|-|TRBV5-1|-
CASSLVLPSSYNEQFF
TGCGCCAGCAGCTTGGTTTTGCCTAGCTCCTACAATGAGCAGTTCTTC
>TRBJ2-5|-|TRBV2|-
CASSGTRETQYF
TGTGCCAGCAGTGGTACGCGCGAGACCCAGTACTTC
>TRBJ1-1|TRBD1|TRBV5-4|-
CASSPGGQGGATEAFF
TGTGCCAGCAGCCCCGGGGGACAGGGCGGTGCCACTGAAGCTTTCTTT
>TRBJ2-3|TRBD2|TRBV5-1|-
CASSPGLAGPTDTQYF
TGCGCCAGCAGCCCGGGACTAGCGGGGCCCACAGATACGCAGTATTTT
>TRBJ2-7|-|TRBV5-6|few
CASSLNRQGPYEQYF
TGTGCCAGCAGCTTGAACCGGCAGGGTCCCTACGAGCAGTACTTC
>TRBJ1-4|TRBD1|TRBV13|-
CASSIRTGGSNEKLFF
TGTGCCAGCAGCATCCGGACAGGGGGCTCTAATGAAAAACTGTTTTTT
>TRBJ1-2|-|TRBV9|-
CASSVGGRRGRDLRGYTF
TGTGCCAGCAGCGTAGGGGGAAGGAGGGGCAGGGACTTACGTGGCTACACCTTC
>TRBJ2-7|-|TRBV5-4|-
CASSLGRGSEQYF
TGTGCCAGCAGCTTGGGTCGGGGTAGCGAGCAGTACTTC
>TRBJ1-4|-|TRBV5-1|-
CASRMGSRDNEKLFF
TGCGCCAGCAGGATGGGGTCCAGGGATAATGAAAAACTGTTTTTT
>TRBJ2-1|TRBD2|TRBV10-3|-
CASSREGSYQFF
TGTGCCTCAAGCAGGGAGGGAAGTTACCAGTTCTTC
>TRBJ2-7|-|TRBV10-2|-
CASSERLADTYEQYF
TGCGCCAGCAGTGAGCGGTTAGCGGATACCTACGAGCAGTACTTC
>TRBJ1-5|-|TRBV3-1/TRBV3-2|-
CASSQDTGENQPQHF
TGTGCCAGCAGCCAAGATACCGGGGAGAATCAGCCCCAGCATTTT
>TRBJ2-2|TRBD1|TRBV5-4|-
CASSLGQGVGELFF
TGTGCCAGCAGCTTGGGACAGGGGGTTGGGGAGCTGTTTTTT
>TRBJ1-5|-|TRBV3-1/TRBV3-2|-
CASSQLTDQPQHF
TGTGCCAGCAGCCAATTGACAGATCAGCCCCAGCATTTT
>TRBJ1-2|TRBD1|TRBV19|-
CASRVTGEGYDYGYTF
TGTGCCAGTCGTGTGACAGGGGAAGGGTACGACTATGGCTACACCTTC
>TRBJ2-3|-|TRBV5-8|few
CASSPRNLPTQYF
TGTGCCAGCAGCCCACGAAACCTACCAACGCAGTATTTT
>TRBJ1-5|-|TRBV5-5|-
CASSLAGGWGNQPQHF
TGTGCCAGCAGCTTGGCTGGAGGGTGGGGCAATCAGCCCCAGCATTTT
>TRBJ1-3|-|TRBV10-2|-
CASSSPGQAYLSGNTIYF
TGCGCCAGCAGTTCCCCGGGACAAGCGTACCTATCTGGAAACACCATATATTTT
>TRBJ2-7|-|TRBV6-2/TRBV6-3|-
CASSYAFSPEQYF
TGTGCCAGCAGTTACGCGTTTAGCCCTGAGCAGTACTTC
>TRBJ1-5|-|TRBV5-6|-
CASSSAAGNQPQHF
TGTGCCAGCAGCTCAGCCGCAGGGAACCAGCCCCAGCATTTT
>TRBJ2-5|TRBD2|TRBV11-2|many
CASSLGAGGPQETQYF
TGTGCCAGCAGCTTGGGGGCGGGGGGCCCCCAAGAGACCCAGTACTTC
>TRBJ1-5|-|TRBV15|-
CATSQGGDSNQPQHF
TGTGCCACCAGCCAGGGAGGGGACTCCAATCAGCCCCAGCATTTT